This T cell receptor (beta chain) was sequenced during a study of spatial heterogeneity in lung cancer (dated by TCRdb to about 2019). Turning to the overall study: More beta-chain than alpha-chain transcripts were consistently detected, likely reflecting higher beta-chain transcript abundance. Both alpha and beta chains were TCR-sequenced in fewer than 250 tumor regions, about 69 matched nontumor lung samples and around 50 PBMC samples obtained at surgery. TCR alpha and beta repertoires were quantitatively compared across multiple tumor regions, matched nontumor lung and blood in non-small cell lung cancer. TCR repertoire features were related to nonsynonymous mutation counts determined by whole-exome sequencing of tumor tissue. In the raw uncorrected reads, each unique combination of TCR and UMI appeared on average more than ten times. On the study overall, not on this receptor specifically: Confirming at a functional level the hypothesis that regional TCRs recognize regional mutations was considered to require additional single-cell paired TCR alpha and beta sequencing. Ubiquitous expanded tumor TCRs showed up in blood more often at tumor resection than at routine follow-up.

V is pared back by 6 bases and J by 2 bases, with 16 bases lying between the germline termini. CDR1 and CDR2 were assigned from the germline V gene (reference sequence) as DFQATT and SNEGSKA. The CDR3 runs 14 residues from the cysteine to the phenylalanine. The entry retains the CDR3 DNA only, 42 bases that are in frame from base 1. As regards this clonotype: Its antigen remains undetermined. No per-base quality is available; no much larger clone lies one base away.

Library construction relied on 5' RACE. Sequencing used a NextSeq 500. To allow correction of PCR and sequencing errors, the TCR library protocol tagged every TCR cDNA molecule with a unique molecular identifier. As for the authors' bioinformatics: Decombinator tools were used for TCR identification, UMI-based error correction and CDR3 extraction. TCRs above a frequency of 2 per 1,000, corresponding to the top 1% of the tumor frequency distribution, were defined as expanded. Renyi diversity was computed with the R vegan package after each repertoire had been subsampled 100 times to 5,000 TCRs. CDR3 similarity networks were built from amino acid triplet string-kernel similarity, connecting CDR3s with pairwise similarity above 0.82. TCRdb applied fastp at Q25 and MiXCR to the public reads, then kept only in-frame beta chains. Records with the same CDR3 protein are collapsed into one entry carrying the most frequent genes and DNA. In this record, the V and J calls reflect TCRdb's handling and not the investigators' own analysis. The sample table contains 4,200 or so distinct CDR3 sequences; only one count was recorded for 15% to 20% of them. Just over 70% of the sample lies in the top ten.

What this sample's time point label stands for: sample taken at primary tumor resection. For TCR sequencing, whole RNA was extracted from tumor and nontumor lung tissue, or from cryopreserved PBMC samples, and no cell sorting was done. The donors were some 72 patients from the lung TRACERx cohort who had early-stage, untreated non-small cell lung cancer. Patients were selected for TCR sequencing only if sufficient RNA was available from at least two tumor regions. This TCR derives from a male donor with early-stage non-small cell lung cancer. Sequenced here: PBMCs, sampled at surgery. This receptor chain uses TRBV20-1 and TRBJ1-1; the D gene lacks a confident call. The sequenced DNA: TGCAGTGCCCTCCGAAGGGAGAGAAACACTGAAGCTTTCTTT. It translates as CSALRRERNTEAFF.